The entry below describes one T cell receptor (beta chain). Its antigen is not known. The CDR3 runs to 15 residues. CDR1 is LNHDA, CDR2 SQIVND, per germline (reference sequence). Unmatched junction bases numbered 7, after V lost 5 bases and J lost 0 bases. The data belong to a study of shared clonotypes between healthy human individuals. Whole-study context: The plates for each donor numbered three CD4 naive, three CD4 memory, two CD8 naive and one CD8 memory.

Overall study results and limits: Across a handful of donors, naive CD4 shared around 5.1%, naive CD8 3.5% to 4%, memory CD4 over 2%, memory CD8 under 0.5%. A reduction in generation probabilities was seen for non-shared clonotypes relative to those shared by all four donors.

TCRdb keeps only in-frame clones here, not all; method: immunoSEQ multiplex PCR. Here the sample spans about 1 million clones, 70% to 80% being singletons. CD4+ cells underwent separation, giving CD45RA+ naive and CD45RA-negative memory subsets. Sequenced sample: memory CD4+ T cells sorted from blood. Noted subset: CD45RA-negative fraction. The rearrangement uses TRBV19 and TRBJ2-7; 7 nucleotides agree with TRBD2. This sequence originates from a man younger than 30 in good health. The CDR3 region is CASSRRASGSYEQYF. The CDR3 DNA reads TGTGCCAGTAGTCGGAGGGCTAGCGGCTCCTACGAGCAGTACTTC.